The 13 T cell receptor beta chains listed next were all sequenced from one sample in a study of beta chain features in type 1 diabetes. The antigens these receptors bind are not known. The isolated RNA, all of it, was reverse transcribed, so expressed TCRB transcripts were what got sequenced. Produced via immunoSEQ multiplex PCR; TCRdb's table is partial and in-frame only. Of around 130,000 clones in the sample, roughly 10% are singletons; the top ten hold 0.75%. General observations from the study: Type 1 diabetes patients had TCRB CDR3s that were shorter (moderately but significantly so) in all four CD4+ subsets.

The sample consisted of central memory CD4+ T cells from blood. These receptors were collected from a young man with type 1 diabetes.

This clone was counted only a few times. In nucleotides, the CDR3 is TGTGCCAGCAGCGTAGCGGGACAATCCTACGAGCAGTACTTC. Encoded protein: CASSVAGQSYEQYF. The chain carries TRBV9 and TRBJ2-7, with D possibly being TRBD1 (6 bases). Trimming cost V 0 bases and J 1 base, with 8 bases left between them. From germline, CDR1 is SGDLS and CDR2 YYNGEE. CDR3 length equals 14 residues.

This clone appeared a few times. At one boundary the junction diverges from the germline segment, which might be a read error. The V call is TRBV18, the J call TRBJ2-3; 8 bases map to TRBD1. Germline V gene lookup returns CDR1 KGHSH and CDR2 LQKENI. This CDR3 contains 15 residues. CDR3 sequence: CASSPRTGNTDTQYF. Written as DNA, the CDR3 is TGTGCCAGCTCCCCACGGACAGGGAACACAGATACGCAGTATTTT. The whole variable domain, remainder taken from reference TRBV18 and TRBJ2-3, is NAGVMQNPRHLVRRRGQEARLRCSPMKGHSHVYWYRQLPEEGLKFMVYLQKENIIDESGMPKERFSAEFPKEGPSILRIQQVVRGDSAAYFCASSPRTGNTDTQYFGPGTRLTVL.

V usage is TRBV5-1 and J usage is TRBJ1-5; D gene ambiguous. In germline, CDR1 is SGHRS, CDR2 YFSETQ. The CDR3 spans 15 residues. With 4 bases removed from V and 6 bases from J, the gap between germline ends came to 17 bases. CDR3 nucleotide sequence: TGCGCCAGCAGCCCCACCGGACTTGTCGGTCAGCCCCAGCATTTT. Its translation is CASSPTGLVGQPQHF.

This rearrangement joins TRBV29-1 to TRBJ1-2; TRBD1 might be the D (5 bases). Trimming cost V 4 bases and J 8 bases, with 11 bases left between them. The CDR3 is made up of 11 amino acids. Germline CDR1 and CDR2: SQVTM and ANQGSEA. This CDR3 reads CSVGAGRGYTF. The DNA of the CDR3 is TGCAGCGTTGGGGCAGGGAGGGGCTACACCTTC.

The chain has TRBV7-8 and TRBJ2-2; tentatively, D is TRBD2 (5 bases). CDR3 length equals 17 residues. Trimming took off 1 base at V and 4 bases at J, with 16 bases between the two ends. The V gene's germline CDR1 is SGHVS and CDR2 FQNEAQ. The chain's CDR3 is CASSLGGGSYGTGELFF. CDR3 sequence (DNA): TGTGCCAGCAGCTTAGGCGGCGGGTCATACGGCACCGGGGAGCTGTTTTTT.

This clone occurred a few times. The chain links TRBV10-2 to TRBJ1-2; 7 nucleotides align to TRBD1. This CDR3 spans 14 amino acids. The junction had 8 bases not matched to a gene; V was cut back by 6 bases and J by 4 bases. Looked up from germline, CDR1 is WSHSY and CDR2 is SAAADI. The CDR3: CASSRETGPYGYTF. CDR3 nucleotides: TGCGCCAGCAGCCGTGAGACAGGGCCCTATGGCTACACCTTC.

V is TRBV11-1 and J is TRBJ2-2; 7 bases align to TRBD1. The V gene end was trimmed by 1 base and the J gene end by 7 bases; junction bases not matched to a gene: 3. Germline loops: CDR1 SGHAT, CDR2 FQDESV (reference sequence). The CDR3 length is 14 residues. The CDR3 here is CASSLDRGSGELFF. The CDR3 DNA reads TGTGCCAGCAGCTTAGACAGGGGAAGCGGGGAGCTGTTTTTT. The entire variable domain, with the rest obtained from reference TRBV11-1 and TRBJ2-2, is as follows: EAEVAQSPRYKITEKSQAVAFWCDPISGHATLYWYRQILGQGPELLVQFQDESVVDDSQLPKDRFSAERLKGVDSTLKIQPAELGDSAMYLCASSLDRGSGELFFGEGSRLTVL.

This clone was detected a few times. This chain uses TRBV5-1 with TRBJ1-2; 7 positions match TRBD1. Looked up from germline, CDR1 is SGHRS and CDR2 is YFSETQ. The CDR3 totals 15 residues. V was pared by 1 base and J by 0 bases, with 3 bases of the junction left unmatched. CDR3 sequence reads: CASSLTGDSNYGYTF. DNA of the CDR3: TGCGCCAGCAGCTTGACAGGGGATTCTAACTATGGCTACACCTTC.

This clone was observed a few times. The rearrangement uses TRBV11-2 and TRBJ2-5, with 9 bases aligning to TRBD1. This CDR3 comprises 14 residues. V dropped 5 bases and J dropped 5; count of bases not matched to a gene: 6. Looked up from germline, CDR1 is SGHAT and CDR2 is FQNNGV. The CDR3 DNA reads TGTGCCAGCAGCACACAGGGGGCGCCTGAGACCCAGTACTTC. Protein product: CASSTQGAPETQYF.

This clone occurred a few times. The CDR3 protein is CASSLGTSGGSEETQYF. In nucleotides, the CDR3 is TGCGCCAGCAGCTTAGGGACTAGCGGGGGGTCGGAAGAGACCCAGTACTTC. The chain joins TRBV5-1 to TRBJ2-5, with TRBD2 matching over 15 bases. Germline V gene data show CDR1 as SGHRS and CDR2 as YFSETQ. This CDR3 has 17 residues. Unmatched junction bases numbered 5, after V lost 2 bases and J lost 3 bases.

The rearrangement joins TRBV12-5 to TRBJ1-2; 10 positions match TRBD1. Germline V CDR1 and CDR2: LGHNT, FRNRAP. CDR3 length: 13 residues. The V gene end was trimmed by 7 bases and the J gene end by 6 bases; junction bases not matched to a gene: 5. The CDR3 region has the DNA TGTGCTAGTGTCCCGACAGGGGGCAATGGCTACACCTTC. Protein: CASVPTGGNGYTF.

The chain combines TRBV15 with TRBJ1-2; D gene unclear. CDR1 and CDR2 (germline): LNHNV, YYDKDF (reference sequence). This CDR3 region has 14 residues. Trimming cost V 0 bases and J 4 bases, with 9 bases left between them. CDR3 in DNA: TGTGCCACCAGCAGAGATGTACAAGTCTATGGCTACACCTTC. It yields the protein CATSRDVQVYGYTF. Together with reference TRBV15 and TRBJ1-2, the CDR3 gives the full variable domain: DAMVIQNPRYQVTQFGKPVTLSCSQTLNHNVMYWYQQKSSQAPKLLFHYYDKDFNNEADTPDNFQSRRPNTSFCFLDIRSPGLGDTAMYLCATSRDVQVYGYTFGSGTRLTVV.

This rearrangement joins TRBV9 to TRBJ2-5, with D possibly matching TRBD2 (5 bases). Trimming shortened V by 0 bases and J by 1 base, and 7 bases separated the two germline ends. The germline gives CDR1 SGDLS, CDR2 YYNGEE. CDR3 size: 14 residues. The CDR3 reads CASSVGGVQETQYF. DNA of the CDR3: TGTGCCAGCAGCGTAGGGGGAGTCCAAGAGACCCAGTACTTC.